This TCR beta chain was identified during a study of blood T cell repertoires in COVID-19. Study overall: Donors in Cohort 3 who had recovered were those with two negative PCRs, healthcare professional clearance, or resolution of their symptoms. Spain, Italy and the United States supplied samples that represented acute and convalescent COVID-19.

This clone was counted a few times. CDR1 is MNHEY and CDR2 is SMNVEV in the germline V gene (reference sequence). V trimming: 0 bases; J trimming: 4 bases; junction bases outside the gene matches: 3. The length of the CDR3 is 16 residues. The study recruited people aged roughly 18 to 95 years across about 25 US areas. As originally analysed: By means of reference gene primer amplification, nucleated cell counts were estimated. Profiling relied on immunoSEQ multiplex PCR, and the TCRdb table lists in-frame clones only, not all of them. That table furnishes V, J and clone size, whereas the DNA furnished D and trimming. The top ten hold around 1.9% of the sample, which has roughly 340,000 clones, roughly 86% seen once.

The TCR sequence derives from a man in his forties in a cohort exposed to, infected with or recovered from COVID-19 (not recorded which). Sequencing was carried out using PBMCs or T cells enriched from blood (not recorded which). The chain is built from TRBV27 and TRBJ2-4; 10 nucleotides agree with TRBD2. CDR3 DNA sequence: TGTGCCAGCAGTTTATCGTGGACTAGCGGAAAAAACATTCAGTACTTC. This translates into CASSLSWTSGKNIQYF.